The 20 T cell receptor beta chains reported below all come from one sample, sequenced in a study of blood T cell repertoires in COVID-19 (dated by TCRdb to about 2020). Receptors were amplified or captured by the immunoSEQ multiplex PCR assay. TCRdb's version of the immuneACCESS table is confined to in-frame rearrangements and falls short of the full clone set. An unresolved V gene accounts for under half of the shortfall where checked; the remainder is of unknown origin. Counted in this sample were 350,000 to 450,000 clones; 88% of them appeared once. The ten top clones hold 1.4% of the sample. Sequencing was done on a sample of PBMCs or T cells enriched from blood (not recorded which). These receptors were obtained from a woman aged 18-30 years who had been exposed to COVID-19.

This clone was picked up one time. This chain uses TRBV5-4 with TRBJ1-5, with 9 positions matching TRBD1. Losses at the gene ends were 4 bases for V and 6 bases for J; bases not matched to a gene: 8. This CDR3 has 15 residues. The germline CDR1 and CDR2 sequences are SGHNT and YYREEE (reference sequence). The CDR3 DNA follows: TGTGCCAGCAGCCTGACAGGGGGAGCGGGTCAGCCCCAGCATTTT. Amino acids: CASSLTGGAGQPQHF.

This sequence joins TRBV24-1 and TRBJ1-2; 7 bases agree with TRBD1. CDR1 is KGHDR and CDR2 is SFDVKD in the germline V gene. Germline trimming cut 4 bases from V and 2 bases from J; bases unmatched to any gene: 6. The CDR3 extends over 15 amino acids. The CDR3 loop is CATSDPQQGNYGYTF. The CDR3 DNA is TGTGCCACCAGTGACCCCCAACAGGGGAACTATGGCTACACCTTC.

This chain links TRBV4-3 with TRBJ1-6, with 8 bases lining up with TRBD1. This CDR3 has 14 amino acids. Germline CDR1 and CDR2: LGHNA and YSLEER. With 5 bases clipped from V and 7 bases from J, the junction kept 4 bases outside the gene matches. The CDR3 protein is CASSLDRENSPLHF. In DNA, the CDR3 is TGCGCCAGCAGCTTGGACAGGGAAAATTCACCCCTCCACTTT.

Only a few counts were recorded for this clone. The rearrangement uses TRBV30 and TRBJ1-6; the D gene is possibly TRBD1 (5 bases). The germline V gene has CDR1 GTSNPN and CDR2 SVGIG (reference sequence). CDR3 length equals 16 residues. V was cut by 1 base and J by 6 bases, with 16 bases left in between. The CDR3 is CAWSEGFWGINSPLHF. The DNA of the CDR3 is TGTGCCTGGAGTGAGGGGTTTTGGGGAATTAATTCACCCCTCCACTTT.

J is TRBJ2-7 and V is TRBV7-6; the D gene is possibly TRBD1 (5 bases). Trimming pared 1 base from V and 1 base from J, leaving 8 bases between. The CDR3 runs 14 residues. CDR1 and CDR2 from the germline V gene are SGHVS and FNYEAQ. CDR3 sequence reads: CASSLGTGSYEQYF. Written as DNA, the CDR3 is TGTGCCAGCAGCTTAGGCACAGGATCCTACGAGCAGTACTTC.

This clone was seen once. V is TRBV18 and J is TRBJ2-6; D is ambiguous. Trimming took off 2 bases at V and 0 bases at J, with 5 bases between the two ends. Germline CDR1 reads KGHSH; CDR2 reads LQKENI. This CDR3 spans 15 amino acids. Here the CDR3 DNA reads TGTGCCAGCTCACCAGAGCGCTCTGGGGCCAACGTCCTGACTTTC. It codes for CASSPERSGANVLTF. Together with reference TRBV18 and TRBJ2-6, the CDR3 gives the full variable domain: NAGVMQNPRHLVRRRGQEARLRCSPMKGHSHVYWYRQLPEEGLKFMVYLQKENIIDESGMPKERFSAEFPKEGPSILRIQQVVRGDSAAYFCASSPERSGANVLTFGAGSRLTVL.

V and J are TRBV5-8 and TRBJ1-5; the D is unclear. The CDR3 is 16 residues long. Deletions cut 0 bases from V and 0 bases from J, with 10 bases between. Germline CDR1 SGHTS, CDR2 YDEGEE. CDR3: CASSLVSDYSNQPQHF. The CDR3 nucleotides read TGTGCCAGCAGCTTGGTGTCGGACTATAGCAATCAGCCCCAGCATTTT.

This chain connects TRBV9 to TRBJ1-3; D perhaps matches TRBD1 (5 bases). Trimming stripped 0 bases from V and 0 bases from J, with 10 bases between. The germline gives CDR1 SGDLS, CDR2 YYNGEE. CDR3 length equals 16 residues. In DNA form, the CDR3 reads TGTGCCAGCAGCGTAGCCCTCGGGGGCTCTGGAAACACCATATATTTT. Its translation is CASSVALGGSGNTIYF.

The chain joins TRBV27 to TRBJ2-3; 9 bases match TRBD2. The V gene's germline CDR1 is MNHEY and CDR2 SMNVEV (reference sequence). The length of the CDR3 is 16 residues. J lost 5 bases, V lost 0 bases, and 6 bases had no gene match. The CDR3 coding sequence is TGTGCCAGCAGTTTATCGAGGAGCGGGGGGAAAGATACGCAGTATTTT. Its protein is CASSLSRSGGKDTQYF.

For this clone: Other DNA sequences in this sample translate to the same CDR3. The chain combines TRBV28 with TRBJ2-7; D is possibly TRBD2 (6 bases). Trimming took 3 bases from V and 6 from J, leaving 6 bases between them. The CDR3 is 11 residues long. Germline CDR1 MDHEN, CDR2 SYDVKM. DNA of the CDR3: TGTGCCAGCAGTTTGGGAGGCGAGCAGTACTTC. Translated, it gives CASSLGGEQYF.

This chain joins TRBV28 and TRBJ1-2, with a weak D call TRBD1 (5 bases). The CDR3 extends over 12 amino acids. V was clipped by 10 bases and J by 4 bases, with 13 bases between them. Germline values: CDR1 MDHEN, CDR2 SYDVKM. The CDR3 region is CAMGGRVYGYTF. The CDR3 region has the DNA TGTGCCATGGGGGGAAGGGTCTATGGCTACACCTTC.

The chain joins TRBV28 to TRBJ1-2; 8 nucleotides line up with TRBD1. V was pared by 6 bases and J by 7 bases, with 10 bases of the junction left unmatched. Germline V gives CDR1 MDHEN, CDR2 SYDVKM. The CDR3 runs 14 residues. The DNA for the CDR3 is TGTGCCAGCAGCCTGGACAGGGTTGGTGGTGGCTACACCTTC. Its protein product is CASSLDRVGGGYTF.

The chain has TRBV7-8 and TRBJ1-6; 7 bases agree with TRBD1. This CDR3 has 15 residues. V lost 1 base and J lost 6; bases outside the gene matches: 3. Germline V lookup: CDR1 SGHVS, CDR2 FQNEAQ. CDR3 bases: TGTGCCAGCAGCTTAGGACAGGGCGTTAATTCACCCCTCCACTTT. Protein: CASSLGQGVNSPLHF.

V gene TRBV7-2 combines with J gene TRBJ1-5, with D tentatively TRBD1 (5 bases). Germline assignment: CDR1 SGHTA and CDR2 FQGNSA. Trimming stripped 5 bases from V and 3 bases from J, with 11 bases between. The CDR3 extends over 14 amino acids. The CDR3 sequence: CASSPGGPNQPQHF. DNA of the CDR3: TGTGCCAGCAGCCCGGGGGGACCCAATCAGCCCCAGCATTTT.

CDR3 in DNA: TGTGCCAGCAGCCAAGACGGGGAGAGGGCCAACGTCCTGACTTTC. Protein sequence: CASSQDGERANVLTF. The J gene is TRBJ2-6, the V gene TRBV3-1 (or the pseudogene TRBV3-2); D is possibly TRBD2 (5 bases). Looked up from germline, CDR1 is LGHDT and CDR2 is YNNKEL (reference sequence). V lost 0 bases, J lost 5 bases, and 8 bases lay in between. This CDR3 contains 15 residues.

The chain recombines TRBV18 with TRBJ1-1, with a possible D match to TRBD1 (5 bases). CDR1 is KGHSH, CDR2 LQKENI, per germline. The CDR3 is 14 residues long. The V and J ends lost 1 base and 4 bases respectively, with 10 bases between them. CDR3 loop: CASSPLRGGTEAFF. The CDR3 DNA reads TGTGCCAGCTCACCACTAAGGGGAGGCACTGAAGCTTTCTTT.

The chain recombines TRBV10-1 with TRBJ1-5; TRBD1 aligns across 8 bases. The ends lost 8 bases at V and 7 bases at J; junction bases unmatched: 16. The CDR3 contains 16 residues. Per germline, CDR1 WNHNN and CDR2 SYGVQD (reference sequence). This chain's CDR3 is CASEQGGASDKQPQHF. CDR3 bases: TGCGCCAGCGAACAGGGGGGGGCGAGTGATAAACAGCCCCAGCATTTT.

The CDR3 region has the DNA TGTGCCTGGAGCGGGACAGGTGGTATCTATGGCTACACCTTC. Translation gives CAWSGTGGIYGYTF. The chain recombines TRBV30 with TRBJ1-2; TRBD1 agrees at 8 bases. The germline V gene has CDR1 GTSNPN and CDR2 SVGIG (reference sequence). With 3 bases clipped from V and 4 bases from J, the junction kept 7 bases outside the gene matches. The length of the CDR3 is 14 residues. The variable domain in full, with the rest retrieved from reference TRBV30 and TRBJ1-2, is SQTIHQWPATLVQPVGSPLSLECTVEGTSNPNLYWYRQAAGRGLQLLFYSVGIGQISSEVPQNLSASRPQDRQFILSSKKLLLSDSGFYLCAWSGTGGIYGYTFGSGTRLTVV.

CDR3 sequence reads: CASSIRTANSPLHF. The DNA for the CDR3 is TGTGCCAGCAGCATCCGGACAGCTAATTCACCCCTCCACTTT. This sequence joins TRBV7-2 and TRBJ1-6, with D perhaps matching TRBD1 (6 bases). CDR1 is SGHTA and CDR2 is FQGNSA in the germline V gene. The V and J ends lost 5 bases and 6 bases respectively, with 11 bases between them. The CDR3 has 14 residues.

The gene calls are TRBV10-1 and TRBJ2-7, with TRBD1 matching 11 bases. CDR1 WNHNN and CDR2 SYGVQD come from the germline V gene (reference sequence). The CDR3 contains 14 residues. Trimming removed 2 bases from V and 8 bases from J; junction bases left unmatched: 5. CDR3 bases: TGCGCCAGCAGTGAGGCCGGGACAGGGGGAAAGCAGTACTTC. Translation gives CASSEAGTGGKQYF.